A selection of T cell receptor beta chains follows, all from one sample in a study of blood T cell repertoires in COVID-19. Data came from immunoSEQ multiplex PCR; TCRdb stores just in-frame clones and leaves some out. The sample contains around 250,000 clones, around 84% of which appear only once. The sample consisted of PBMCs or T cells enriched from blood (not recorded which). These receptors were taken from a woman aged 50 to 60 who had recovered from COVID-19. Both conserved end residues are part of each CDR3. D genes are given only for firm matches. Clone size is shown for a subset of rows, as once, few, many or a class of expanded clone.

d_call: NA; v_call: TRBV3-1/TRBV3-2; j_call: TRBJ1-2; clone_size: NA; cdr3_aa: CASSPSGDDGYTF; cdr3_nt: TGTGCCAGCAGCCCCTCGGGTGATGATGGCTACACCTTC
d_call: TRBD1; v_call: TRBV7-2; j_call: TRBJ2-1; clone_size: NA; cdr3_aa: CASSSGQGNHEQFF; cdr3_nt: TGTGCCAGCAGCTCGGGACAGGGTAACCATGAGCAGTTCTTC
d_call: TRBD2; v_call: TRBV6-5; j_call: TRBJ2-1; clone_size: NA; cdr3_aa: CASSKGLAGYNEQFF; cdr3_nt: TGTGCCAGCAGTAAGGGACTAGCGGGATACAATGAGCAGTTCTTC
d_call: NA; v_call: TRBV19; j_call: TRBJ2-5; clone_size: NA; cdr3_aa: CASSIDLPRGETQYF; cdr3_nt: TGTGCCAGTAGTATAGATCTCCCCCGGGGAGAGACCCAGTACTTC
d_call: NA; v_call: TRBV28; j_call: TRBJ2-5; clone_size: NA; cdr3_aa: CASSPPRGLGGQYF; cdr3_nt: TGTGCCAGCAGCCCTCCCAGAGGCTTAGGTGGCCAGTACTTC
d_call: NA; v_call: TRBV14; j_call: TRBJ2-1; clone_size: NA; cdr3_aa: CASSQSERYYNEQFF; cdr3_nt: TGTGCCAGCAGCCAATCAGAGCGATACTACAATGAGCAGTTCTTC
d_call: NA; v_call: TRBV6-2/TRBV6-3; j_call: TRBJ2-1; clone_size: NA; cdr3_aa: CASSTGTGQGEQFF; cdr3_nt: TGTGCCAGCAGTACCGGGACTGGCCAAGGGGAGCAGTTCTTC
d_call: NA; v_call: TRBV28; j_call: TRBJ1-1; clone_size: NA; cdr3_aa: CASLSPQGREMNTEAFF; cdr3_nt: TGTGCCAGCCTATCGCCCCAGGGGCGGGAGATGAACACTGAAGCTTTCTTT
d_call: NA; v_call: TRBV19; j_call: TRBJ1-6; clone_size: NA; cdr3_aa: CASSTTLFRDRRLSLHF; cdr3_nt: TGTGCCAGTAGTACCACCTTGTTTCGAGACAGGCGGCTTTCCCTCCACTTT
d_call: NA; v_call: TRBV10-3; j_call: TRBJ2-3; clone_size: NA; cdr3_aa: CAISKADYTDTQYF; cdr3_nt: TGTGCCATCAGCAAAGCGGACTACACAGATACGCAGTATTTT
d_call: TRBD2; v_call: TRBV5-1; j_call: TRBJ2-3; clone_size: NA; cdr3_aa: CASSPGTSGPPDTQYF; cdr3_nt: TGCGCCAGCAGCCCCGGGACTAGCGGGCCCCCCGATACGCAGTATTTT
d_call: NA; v_call: TRBV10-3; j_call: TRBJ1-4; clone_size: few; cdr3_aa: CAISDGRAVEKLFF; cdr3_nt: TGTGCCATCAGTGACGGCAGGGCTGTTGAAAAACTGTTTTTT
d_call: TRBD1; v_call: TRBV19; j_call: TRBJ1-1; clone_size: NA; cdr3_aa: CASSMGTGSWNTEAFF; cdr3_nt: TGTGCCAGTAGTATGGGGACAGGTTCTTGGAACACTGAAGCTTTCTTT
d_call: NA; v_call: TRBV12-3/TRBV12-4; j_call: TRBJ1-2; clone_size: NA; cdr3_aa: CASSLLRLYGYTF; cdr3_nt: TGTGCCAGCAGTTTACTAAGATTATATGGCTACACCTTC
d_call: NA; v_call: TRBV7-9; j_call: TRBJ2-3; clone_size: NA; cdr3_aa: CASSSARQISTDTQYF; cdr3_nt: TGTGCCAGCAGCTCCGCTAGACAGATTAGCACAGATACGCAGTATTTT
d_call: TRBD2; v_call: TRBV5-1; j_call: TRBJ2-1; clone_size: NA; cdr3_aa: CASSLGGTSGSLDEQFF; cdr3_nt: TGCGCCAGCAGCTTGGGGGGGACTAGCGGGAGCTTGGATGAGCAGTTCTTC
d_call: TRBD1; v_call: TRBV19; j_call: TRBJ1-6; clone_size: NA; cdr3_aa: CASSGTVNNSPLHF; cdr3_nt: TGTGCCAGTAGCGGGACAGTCAATAATTCACCCCTCCACTTT
d_call: TRBD2; v_call: TRBV18; j_call: TRBJ2-7; clone_size: NA; cdr3_aa: CASSPTSGWVDEQYF; cdr3_nt: TGTGCCAGCTCACCTACTAGCGGTTGGGTCGACGAGCAGTACTTC
d_call: TRBD2; v_call: TRBV27; j_call: TRBJ2-3; clone_size: NA; cdr3_aa: CASSPNPGLAGALYTQYF; cdr3_nt: TGTGCCAGCAGCCCAAACCCGGGACTAGCGGGAGCTTTATATACGCAGTATTTT
d_call: NA; v_call: TRBV20-1; j_call: TRBJ2-3; clone_size: NA; cdr3_aa: CSASNLGLGSTDTQYF; cdr3_nt: TGCAGTGCTAGTAATTTAGGACTGGGAAGCACAGATACGCAGTATTTT